This T cell receptor (beta chain) appears in the sequencing data of a study of cytomegalovirus exposure and HLA in healthy donors. On the study more broadly: In an earlier analysis, 95 million to 140 million unique TCR beta sequences were found from some 200 million T cells.

This PCR relied on a set of 60 Vbeta primers and 13 Jbeta primers. Assay used: immunoSEQ multiplex PCR; TCRdb lists only in-frame clones, some missing. This table has hundreds of thousands of clones, around 79% appearing once. The CDR3 sequence is 13 residues long. Germline CDR1 and CDR2: MDHEN and SYDVKM. Trimming took off 5 bases at V and 7 bases at J, with 11 bases between the two ends. This clonotype was sampled from a man aged 18 to 35 in good health and CMV-seronegative. The V call is TRBV28, the J call TRBJ1-4; D remains unclear. Sequenced sample: PBMCs. CDR3 DNA: TGTGCCAGCAGTGCCCCTTCTACTGAAAAACTGTTTTTT. Encoded protein: CASSAPSTEKLFF.